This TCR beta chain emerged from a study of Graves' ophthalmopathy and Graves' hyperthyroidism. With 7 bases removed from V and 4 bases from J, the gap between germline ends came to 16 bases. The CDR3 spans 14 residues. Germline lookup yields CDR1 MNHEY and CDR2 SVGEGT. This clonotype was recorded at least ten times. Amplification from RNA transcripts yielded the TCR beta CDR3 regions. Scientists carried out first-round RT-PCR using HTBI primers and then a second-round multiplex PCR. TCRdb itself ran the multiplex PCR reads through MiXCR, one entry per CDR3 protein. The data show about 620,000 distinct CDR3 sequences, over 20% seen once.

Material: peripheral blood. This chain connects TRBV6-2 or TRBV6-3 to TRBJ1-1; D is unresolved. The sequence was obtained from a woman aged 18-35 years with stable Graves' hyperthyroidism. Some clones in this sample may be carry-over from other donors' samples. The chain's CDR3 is CASTMTAIGTEAFF. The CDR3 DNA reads TGTGCCAGCACCATGACTGCTATCGGCACTGAAGCTTTCTTT.